The 28 T cell receptor beta chains listed next were all sequenced from one sample in a study of blood T cell repertoires in COVID-19. Sequencing was performed with immunoSEQ multiplex PCR; in TCRdb, only in-frame clones are kept and a portion is missing. The sample records 100,000 to 110,000 clones, 85% being singletons. The sample consisted of peripheral blood. Receptor source: a human donor in a cohort sampled during active COVID-19.

The chain recombines TRBV7-6 with TRBJ1-3, with D tentatively TRBD1 (6 bases). There are 14 residues in the CDR3. The germline V and J ends were trimmed by 5 bases and 4 bases, with 12 bases remaining between them. Germline V gives CDR1 SGHVS, CDR2 FNYEAQ. The CDR3: CASSLADRGNTIYF. CDR3 nucleotide sequence: TGTGCCAGCAGCCTTGCGGACAGAGGAAACACCATATATTTT.

V gene TRBV18 combines with J gene TRBJ1-2; D perhaps matches TRBD1 (6 bases). Germline lookup yields CDR1 KGHSH and CDR2 LQKENI. Trimming removed 0 bases at V and 7 bases at J, with 12 bases between. CDR3 size: 14 residues. The CDR3 nucleotides are TGTGCCAGCTCACCACCCACAGGGACCCTTGGCTACACCTTC. Translated: CASSPPTGTLGYTF.

J is TRBJ1-3 and V is TRBV12-5, with a weak D call TRBD1 (5 bases). Looked up from germline, CDR1 is LGHNT and CDR2 is FRNRAP. Trimming took off 4 bases at V and 2 bases at J, with 15 bases between the two ends. CDR3 length: 16 amino acids. In DNA, the CDR3 is TGTGCTAGTGGTTCCTGGACACGCGGCACTGGAAACACCATATATTTT. Its translation is CASGSWTRGTGNTIYF.

This clone was seen once. The rearrangement joins TRBV12-1 to TRBJ1-5. TRBV12-1 corresponds to a pseudogene. The CDR3 is made up of 19 amino acids. The CDR3 protein is CASSSWGPGGGPSNQPQHF. The CDR3 nucleotides are TGTGCCAGCAGCTCCTGGGGGCCCGGGGGGGGGCCTAGCAATCAGCCCCAGCATTTT.

The genes are TRBV5-1 and TRBJ1-3; D call uncertain. The CDR3 runs 13 residues. Germline-derived CDR1 and CDR2 are SGHRS and YFSETQ. V was shortened by 5 bases and J by 4 bases, with 10 bases between the two germline ends. The CDR3 sequence: CASRTGTGNTIYF. In DNA, the CDR3 is TGCGCCAGCAGGACGGGAACGGGAAACACCATATATTTT.

The CDR3 DNA sequence: TGCGCCAGCAGCTTGGCCTGGGGACAGGGAAAGTATTTT. Protein product: CASSLAWGQGKYF. V gene TRBV5-1 combines with J gene TRBJ2-3; 9 positions agree with TRBD1. The germline V gene has CDR1 SGHRS and CDR2 YFSETQ. Unmatched junction bases numbered 6, after V lost 0 bases and J lost 13 bases. The CDR3 sequence is 13 residues long.

The chain joins TRBV2 to TRBJ1-1, with D possibly matching TRBD1 (6 bases). This CDR3 is built from 13 residues. Germline V gene data show CDR1 as SNHLY and CDR2 as FYNNEI. V was shortened by 7 bases and J by 1 base, with 10 bases between the two germline ends. As DNA, the CDR3 is TGTGCCAGCACGCAGGGGTCGAACACTGAAGCTTTCTTT. Its translation is CASTQGSNTEAFF. Based on the CDR3 plus reference TRBV2 and TRBJ1-1, the full variable domain is EPEVTQTPSHQVTQMGQEVILRCVPISNHLYFYWYRQILGQKVEFLVSFYNNEISEKSEIFDDQFSVERPDGSNFTLKIRSTKLEDSAMYFCASTQGSNTEAFFGQGTRLTVV.

At least ten counts were recorded for this clone. V and J are TRBV4-1 and TRBJ2-6, with D possibly matching TRBD1 (6 bases). Between the trimmed V and J ends, which lost 1 base and 1 base, there was a span of 11 bases. This CDR3 has 17 residues. In germline, CDR1 is MGHRA, CDR2 YSYEKL. The CDR3 nucleotides read TGCGCCAGCAGCCAAGTTCGAGGGGGATCTGGGGCCAACGTCCTGACTTTC. This sequence encodes CASSQVRGGSGANVLTF.

The CDR3 sequence is CASSAGGSNQPQHF. The CDR3 coding sequence is TGTGCCAGCAGTGCGGGGGGGAGCAATCAGCCCCAGCATTTT. J is TRBJ1-5 and V is TRBV11-2, with D tentatively TRBD1 (5 bases). Trimming stripped 6 bases from V and 1 base from J, with 10 bases between. The CDR3 totals 14 residues. Per the germline V gene, CDR1 is SGHAT and CDR2 is FQNNGV.

This clone has only a few counts. This rearrangement joins TRBV9 to TRBJ1-6; possible D gene TRBD1, 5 bases. Germline CDR1 reads SGDLS; CDR2 reads YYNGEE. The V gene lost 0 bases and the J gene lost 5 bases, with 9 bases spanning the gap. CDR3 length: 15 residues. CDR3 sequence: CASSVVDTNNSPLHF. The CDR3 DNA sequence: TGTGCCAGCAGCGTAGTGGACACCAATAATTCACCCCTCCACTTT.

The chain is built from TRBV7-8 and TRBJ1-3, with D possibly TRBD1 on 6 matching bases. Looked up from germline, CDR1 is SGHVS and CDR2 is FQNEAQ. The CDR3 is 15 amino acids. Trimming stripped 5 bases from V and 0 bases from J, with 11 bases between. The CDR3 reads CASSNGQSSGNTIYF. For the CDR3, the DNA is TGTGCCAGCAGCAACGGACAGTCCTCTGGAAACACCATATATTTT.

A few counts support this clone. J is TRBJ1-6 and V is TRBV6-5; D is unclear. The V end was cut by 6 bases, the J end by 8 bases, with 8 bases between. There are 12 residues in the CDR3. Germline CDR1 reads MNHEY; CDR2 reads SVGAGI. CDR3 residues: CASRANDSPLHF. The CDR3 nucleotides read TGTGCCAGCAGGGCAAACGATTCACCCCTCCACTTT.

The V gene is TRBV6-4, the J gene TRBJ2-1; D is perhaps TRBD1 (6 bases). This CDR3 has 15 amino acids. CDR1 MRHNA and CDR2 SNTAGT come from the germline V gene. Between the trimmed V and J ends, which lost 2 bases and 1 base, there was a span of 9 bases. The CDR3 DNA reads TGTGCCAGCAGTGACGAACAGGGATCCTACAATGAGCAGTTCTTC. This codes for CASSDEQGSYNEQFF.

This clone showed up just once. This rearrangement joins TRBV25-1 to TRBJ1-2; possibly TRBD1 for D (6 bases). CDR3 length: 13 amino acids. The ends were cut back, 4 bases at V and 7 bases at J, with 13 bases in the middle. From germline, CDR1 is MGHDK and CDR2 SYGVNS. For the CDR3, the DNA is TGTGCCAGCAGTGGGACAGAGGCCGCTGGCTACACCTTC. Translated, it gives CASSGTEAAGYTF.

The chain recombines TRBV7-9 with TRBJ1-4; 8 bases match TRBD1. The trim removed 5 bases at V and 6 bases at J, leaving 8 bases unmatched. CDR1 SEHNR and CDR2 FQNEAQ come from the germline V gene (reference sequence). This CDR3 has 15 amino acids. CDR3 sequence: CASSLRDRRDEKLFF. The CDR3 DNA is TGTGCCAGCAGCCTTCGGGACAGGCGGGATGAAAAACTGTTTTTT.

This sequence joins TRBV21-1 and TRBJ2-1; TRBD2 was called by the table and not checked on the DNA. TRBV21-1 is classified as a pseudogene. The CDR3 covers 16 residues. Here the CDR3 reads CASSTTHGGPYNEQFF. The CDR3 nucleotides read TGTGCCAGCAGCACCACTCACGGAGGGCCCTACAATGAGCAGTTCTTC.

This sequence joins TRBV7-2 and TRBJ2-7; 8 bases are shared with TRBD2. The V gene's germline CDR1 is SGHTA and CDR2 FQGNSA. V lost 1 base to trimming and J lost 2 bases; unmatched junction nucleotides: 16. The length of the CDR3 is 19 residues. In nucleotides, the CDR3 is TGTGCCAGCAGCTTAGGTTCAGGGTCTAGCGGGTTCCTAACCTACGAGCAGTACTTC. Protein product: CASSLGSGSSGFLTYEQYF.

V gene TRBV20-1 combines with J gene TRBJ2-7, with D unclear. CDR1 DFQATT and CDR2 SNEGSKA come from the germline V gene (reference sequence). CDR3 length equals 11 residues. The V end lost 6 bases, the J end lost 3 bases, and 9 bases lay between the germline ends. CDR3 amino acids: CSAPSGYEQYF. CDR3 bases: TGCAGTGCGCCTAGTGGCTACGAGCAGTACTTC.

CDR3 residues: CASRSFWSEQFF. Here the CDR3 DNA reads TGTGCCAGCAGGTCTTTCTGGAGTGAGCAGTTCTTC. The rearrangement links TRBV7-9 to TRBJ2-1; D gene uncertain. The CDR3 contains 12 residues. V lost 6 bases to trimming and J lost 9 bases, with 12 bases between them. Looked up from germline, CDR1 is SEHNR and CDR2 is FQNEAQ (reference sequence).

V gene TRBV7-9 combines with J gene TRBJ1-5; TRBD1 is a possible D gene (5 bases). Germline V lookup: CDR1 SEHNR, CDR2 FQNEAQ (reference sequence). This CDR3 has 13 amino acids. V was clipped by 5 bases and J by 7 bases, with 12 bases between them. CDR3 nucleotide sequence: TGTGCCAGCAGCATGGGACTAAGCCAGCCCCAGCATTTT. This gives the protein CASSMGLSQPQHF.

V and J are TRBV5-1 and TRBJ1-5; TRBD1 aligns across 8 bases. The junction had 6 bases not matched to a gene; V was cut back by 4 bases and J by 3 bases. Per the germline V gene, CDR1 is SGHRS and CDR2 is YFSETQ. CDR3 size: 15 residues. This CDR3 reads CASSPEGQDNQPQHF. DNA for the CDR3: TGCGCCAGCAGCCCGGAGGGACAGGACAATCAGCCCCAGCATTTT.

The rearrangement links TRBV7-2 to TRBJ2-6; the D gene is possibly TRBD2 (6 bases). CDR1 SGHTA and CDR2 FQGNSA come from the germline V gene. This CDR3 contains 18 residues. V lost 2 bases to trimming and J lost 0 bases, with 14 bases between them. The CDR3 coding sequence is TGTGCCAGCAGCTTATGGCTAGCGAGAATCTCTGGGGCCAACGTCCTGACTTTC. This encodes CASSLWLARISGANVLTF.

The genes are TRBV7-2 and TRBJ1-1; 10 bases map to TRBD1. Germline values: CDR1 SGHTA, CDR2 FQGNSA. J gave up 5 bases and V 4 bases, and 4 bases lay outside the gene matches. The CDR3 is made up of 14 amino acids. Here the CDR3 reads CASSSRTGGTEAFF. CDR3 in DNA: TGTGCCAGCAGCTCCCGGACAGGGGGGACTGAAGCTTTCTTT.

V is TRBV27 and J is TRBJ2-3, with TRBD1 matching 10 bases. CDR3 length: 14 amino acids. The germline V gene encodes CDR1 MNHEY and CDR2 SMNVEV (reference sequence). After removal of 4 bases from V and 3 bases from J, the junction contained 1 base not matched to a gene. The CDR3 DNA follows: TGTGCCAGCAGTTGGGGACAGGGGACAGATACGCAGTATTTT. Translated, it gives CASSWGQGTDTQYF.

The V call is TRBV7-2, the J call TRBJ2-1; TRBD2 matches 9 bases. V was pared by 5 bases and J by 3 bases, with 11 bases of the junction left unmatched. CDR1 and CDR2 (germline): SGHTA, FQGNSA. This CDR3 spans 17 amino acids. The CDR3 is CASSLRGAGGFYNEQFF. Written as DNA, the CDR3 is TGTGCCAGCAGCCTCAGGGGAGCGGGAGGATTCTACAATGAGCAGTTCTTC.

The chain employs TRBV6-5 and TRBJ2-3; a possible D gene is TRBD1 (5 bases). The germline V gene has CDR1 MNHEY and CDR2 SVGAGI. V was pared by 6 bases and J by 2 bases, with 12 bases between. The CDR3 loop spans 14 amino acids. CDR3 coding DNA: TGTGCCAGCAGGCCGGCAGGGTACACAGATACGCAGTATTTT. Its translation: CASRPAGYTDTQYF.

The chain employs TRBV2 and TRBJ1-6; 8 nucleotides agree with TRBD1. This CDR3 is built from 15 residues. Germline V gene lookup returns CDR1 SNHLY and CDR2 FYNNEI. J was trimmed by 3 bases and V by 4 bases; bases with no gene match: 2. The CDR3 spells CASSAGQDYNSPLHF. The CDR3 coding sequence is TGTGCCAGCAGTGCGGGACAGGACTATAATTCACCCCTCCACTTT.

This chain links TRBV11-3 with TRBJ2-7; no clear D. The CDR3 is 12 residues long. CDR1 SGHNT and CDR2 YENEEA come from the germline V gene. V lost 1 base and J 6 bases, leaving 7 bases between the germline ends. The CDR3 DNA reads as TGTGCCAGCAGCTTAGGCGGTGGCGAGCAGTACTTC. It translates to CASSLGGGEQYF.